A single T cell receptor beta chain is shown here with its context. What this receptor recognizes is not known. Base qualities were left out, and no much larger clone turns up one base away. Trimming removed 5 bases from V and 11 bases from J; the gene matches leave 6 bases unexplained. The CDR3 covers 11 residues, taking in both the cysteine and the phenylalanine. Only the CDR3 portion is preserved as DNA: 33 bases, with reading frame beginning at the first base. Sequences SGHAT (CDR1) and FQNNGV (CDR2) are obtained from the germline V gene. This sample is drawn from a study of blood T cell repertoires in COVID-19 (dated by TCRdb to the early 2020s). With regard to the full study: Samples covering the acute and convalescent phases of COVID-19 were provided by collaborators in the United States, Italy and Spain. The repertoires were released in a freely available public database intended as a resource for research on the immune response to SARS-CoV-2. The prospective study material was composed of cDNA or gDNA derived from T cells, B-cell-depleted T cells, or PBMCs. A de-identified subject ID, COVID-19 status, age in years and sex were almost always included in the sample metadata. Samples were obtained from the ongoing ImmuneRACE study (first 160 participants) and from some 1,200 subjects provided by 6 global collaborators. Subjects who had been exposed to COVID-19, were actively infected with it, or had recovered from it provided the deeply sampled blood TCRbeta repertoires that made up the dataset. Where available, HLA class I and class II types were obtained from metadata supplied by the sample provider rather than from assay-based typing.

Whole blood was collected in K2EDTA tubes by collaborating institutions according to the institutions' own protocols. For TCRbeta analysis, collaborator samples were shipped as frozen whole blood, as isolated PBMCs, or as DNA extracted from either sample type. Overall study outcomes, separate from this receptor: The quantity of clinical and demographic metadata differed by source and by participant and was supplied without curation.

TCRbeta CDR3 regions were amplified from genomic DNA using the immunoSEQ Assay, a bias-controlled multiplex PCR. The authors processed their data as follows. Within the assay, amplification of reference gene primers was used to estimate how many nucleated cells each sample contained. To quantify the absolute abundance of each unique TCRbeta CDR3 rearrangement, sequence reads were collapsed and filtered. For each sample, productive Simpson clonality was calculated as the square root of Simpson's diversity index across productive rearrangements. TCRdb took this table from immuneACCESS and kept in-frame rearrangements with V and J called. Such tables lack part of the clones; where checked against another copy, unresolved V genes explain under half of the gap, and the rest is unexplained. The V and J calls and the clone size are those of that table, but D and trimming were determined from the DNA. The sample has about 360,000 clones on record, roughly 86% of them singletons. The top ten clones comprise more than 1% of the sample.

The TCR sequence derives from a human donor with acute or convalescent COVID-19. The donor label of this sample is uncertain. Sequences were obtained from peripheral blood. This sequence uses TRBV11-2 and TRBJ2-7, and 7 junctional nucleotides match TRBD1. CDR3 region: CASSPGTVEYF. In nucleotides, the sequence is TGTGCCAGCAGCCCAGGGACAGTGGAGTACTTC.